The source of this T cell receptor beta chain is a study of CD8 T cells in ankylosing spondylitis. Study conclusions and caveats: The study looked at matched synovial fluid samples from ankylosing spondylitis patients. Disease-linked clones were reported to be significantly enriched there. A motif in TCR beta, a set of roughly eight highly homologous variants, appeared characteristic of ankylosing spondylitis blood. Reactive arthritis synovial fluid and blood previously showed some of these motif variants.

It was by quantitative 5'-RACE with molecular barcodes that TCR beta libraries were made. TCRdb called the 5' RACE reads again in MiXCR, with one record for every CDR3 protein. Of approximately 300,000 distinct CDR3 sequences in the sample, roughly 8% were seen once. CDR3 size: 13 residues. The V gene lost 9 bases and the J gene lost 7 bases, with 15 bases spanning the gap. This clonotype was counted ten times or more. The antigen is unknown. The sequence came from a male donor with ankylosing spondylitis. The rearrangement uses TRBV12-3 or TRBV12-4 and TRBJ1-4; perhaps TRBD1 as D (6 bases). Source material: blood, either unsorted or a sorted T cell fraction (not recorded which). The CDR3 DNA reads TGTGCCAGTTCAGACAGGACGGGTGAAAAACTGTTTTTT. Its translation: CASSDRTGEKLFF.